These T cell receptor beta chains were read from a single sample in a study of cytomegalovirus exposure and HLA in healthy donors. Method: immunoSEQ multiplex PCR; TCRdb's copy keeps in-frame clones and lacks some. The sample holds under 200,000 clones, about 81% seen once. Sequencing was carried out using PBMCs. These receptors were collected from a woman younger than 35 in good health and CMV-seronegative. Each CDR3 is given with its conserved first and last residue. The D gene is left open where the match is weak. Rows may omit the clone size; those that give it use once, few, many or a size class.

J gene: TRBJ2-1
clone size: .
V gene: TRBV6-1
D gene: .
CDR3 DNA: TGTGCCGGGGCCGTACATCATTACAATGAGCAGTTCTTC
CDR3 protein: CAGAVHHYNEQFF

J gene: TRBJ2-5
clone size: few
V gene: TRBV13
D gene: .
CDR3 DNA: TGTGCCAGCAGCCCCCATCTCGCGGGAACCCAAGAGACCCAGTACTTC
CDR3 protein: CASSPHLAGTQETQYF

J gene: TRBJ2-7
clone size: .
V gene: TRBV7-9
D gene: .
CDR3 DNA: TGTGCCAGCAGCTTAAGCGGTAGGGTGGCCTACGAGCAGTACTTC
CDR3 protein: CASSLSGRVAYEQYF

J gene: TRBJ2-7
clone size: few
V gene: TRBV5-1
D gene: TRBD1
CDR3 DNA: TGCGCCAGCAGCTCGACGGCCGGGACAGCATCCTACGAGCAGTACTTC
CDR3 protein: CASSSTAGTASYEQYF

J gene: TRBJ2-2
clone size: .
V gene: TRBV5-6
D gene: TRBD1
CDR3 DNA: TGTGCCAGCAGGAGGGGGCGCAGGAACACCGGGGAGCTGTTTTTT
CDR3 protein: CASRRGRRNTGELFF

J gene: TRBJ1-5
clone size: .
V gene: TRBV18
D gene: TRBD1
CDR3 DNA: TGTGCCAGCTCCGCTCTAAACCTCCAGGGGGCTCAGCCCCAGCATTTT
CDR3 protein: CASSALNLQGAQPQHF

J gene: TRBJ1-4
clone size: .
V gene: TRBV29-1
D gene: .
CDR3 DNA: TGCAGCGTTGAAGAACTCGGGGGGAATCGGGAAAAACTGTTTTTT
CDR3 protein: CSVEELGGNREKLFF

J gene: TRBJ2-3
clone size: .
V gene: TRBV7-2
D gene: .
CDR3 DNA: TGTGCCAGCAGCTTTAACACAGATACGCAGTATTTT
CDR3 protein: CASSFNTDTQYF

J gene: TRBJ2-6
clone size: .
V gene: TRBV18
D gene: .
CDR3 DNA: TGTGCCAGCTCACCACCAACAGGGTCTGGGGCCAACGTCCTGACTTTC
CDR3 protein: CASSPPTGSGANVLTF

J gene: TRBJ1-2
clone size: few
V gene: TRBV9
D gene: .
CDR3 DNA: TGTGCCAGCAGCGTAGGGGGAGGGACATATGGCTACACCTTC
CDR3 protein: CASSVGGGTYGYTF

J gene: TRBJ2-5
clone size: once
V gene: TRBV27
D gene: TRBD2
CDR3 DNA: TGTGCCAGCAGTAGGGGAGGGATGGGAGAGACCCAGTACTTC
CDR3 protein: CASSRGGMGETQYF

J gene: TRBJ2-1
clone size: .
V gene: TRBV6-4
D gene: TRBD2
CDR3 DNA: TGTGCCAGCAGCGATCTAGCGGGGGGGCTCGGTGAGCAGTTCTTC
CDR3 protein: CASSDLAGGLGEQFF

J gene: TRBJ2-7
clone size: .
V gene: TRBV30
D gene: TRBD1
CDR3 DNA: TGTGCCTGGGACAGGGGATCCTACGAGCAGTACTTC
CDR3 protein: CAWDRGSYEQYF

J gene: TRBJ2-7
clone size: .
V gene: TRBV5-1
D gene: .
CDR3 DNA: TGCGCCAGCAGCTTCTCGGGTCCCCCCTACGAGCAGTACTTC
CDR3 protein: CASSFSGPPYEQYF

J gene: TRBJ1-1
clone size: .
V gene: TRBV7-8
D gene: .
CDR3 DNA: TGTGCCAGCAGCTTACGGCAGGGTCGGAACACTGAAGCTTTCTTT
CDR3 protein: CASSLRQGRNTEAFF

J gene: TRBJ2-7
clone size: .
V gene: TRBV4-1
D gene: .
CDR3 DNA: TGCGCCAGCAGCCAAGAACAGGTCTCCCGCGACGAGCAGTACTTC
CDR3 protein: CASSQEQVSRDEQYF

J gene: TRBJ2-7
clone size: once
V gene: TRBV10-3
D gene: TRBD1
CDR3 DNA: TGTGCCATCAGGGGACAGGGGTTTGACGAGCAGTACTTC
CDR3 protein: CAIRGQGFDEQYF

J gene: TRBJ1-4
clone size: .
V gene: TRBV5-1
D gene: .
CDR3 DNA: TGCGCCAGCAGCTTGTGGGGGGGCGAAAAACTGTTTTTT
CDR3 protein: CASSLWGGEKLFF

J gene: TRBJ2-7
clone size: .
V gene: TRBV6-6
D gene: .
CDR3 DNA: TGTGCCAGCAGTTATTCTTACAGCCCCTACGAGCAGTACTTC
CDR3 protein: CASSYSYSPYEQYF

J gene: TRBJ2-5
clone size: .
V gene: TRBV23-1
D gene: TRBD2
CDR3 DNA: TGCGCCAGCAGATCCGGGACTAGCGGGAGGTGGGGCTTCTTGGAGACCCAGTACTTC
CDR3 protein: CASRSGTSGRWGFLETQYF

J gene: TRBJ2-5
clone size: .
V gene: TRBV13
D gene: TRBD2
CDR3 DNA: TGTGCCAGCAGCTCTCGACTAGCGGGGGTATGGGAGACCCAGTACTTC
CDR3 protein: CASSSRLAGVWETQYF

J gene: TRBJ2-7
clone size: once
V gene: TRBV10-3
D gene: TRBD2
CDR3 DNA: TGTGCCATCAGAGGCGGGAGTTCCTACGAGCAGTACTTC
CDR3 protein: CAIRGGSSYEQYF

J gene: TRBJ1-1
clone size: .
V gene: TRBV9
D gene: .
CDR3 DNA: TGTGCCAGCAGCCCCGAGGTGGTGAACACTGAAGCTTTCTTT
CDR3 protein: CASSPEVVNTEAFF

J gene: TRBJ1-2
clone size: .
V gene: TRBV6-1
D gene: .
CDR3 DNA: TGTGCCAGCAGTGAGGCAAGTCCCTCGCGCGGCTATGGCTACACCTTC
CDR3 protein: CASSEASPSRGYGYTF

J gene: TRBJ1-1
clone size: few
V gene: TRBV5-1
D gene: .
CDR3 DNA: TGCGCCAGCAGCGGGGCCAGGAACCCGAACACTGAAGCTTTCTTT
CDR3 protein: CASSGARNPNTEAFF

J gene: TRBJ2-7
clone size: .
V gene: TRBV6-5
D gene: .
CDR3 DNA: TGTGCCAGCAGTTTTAACCCCCGGTCCACCTACGAGCAGTACTTC
CDR3 protein: CASSFNPRSTYEQYF

J gene: TRBJ2-7
clone size: once
V gene: TRBV9
D gene: .
CDR3 DNA: TGTGCCAGCAGCGTAGAAAGCGGTAGCTCCTACGAGCAGTACTTC
CDR3 protein: CASSVESGSSYEQYF

J gene: TRBJ1-3
clone size: .
V gene: TRBV5-1
D gene: .
CDR3 DNA: TGCGCCAGCAGATCGACAGAACTATCGACGACCATATATTTT
CDR3 protein: CASRSTELSTTIYF

J gene: TRBJ2-1
clone size: .
V gene: TRBV27
D gene: .
CDR3 DNA: TGTGCCAGCAGTTTAGGGCCGGGGTATGAGCAGTTCTTC
CDR3 protein: CASSLGPGYEQFF

J gene: TRBJ1-2
clone size: .
V gene: TRBV27
D gene: TRBD1
CDR3 DNA: TGTGCCAGCAGTTTCCACAGGGGTGGCTATGGCTACACCTTC
CDR3 protein: CASSFHRGGYGYTF

J gene: TRBJ1-2
clone size: few
V gene: TRBV15
D gene: TRBD1
CDR3 DNA: TGTGCCACCAGCAGAGGGACAGGGGGCTCCAACTATGGCTACACCTTC
CDR3 protein: CATSRGTGGSNYGYTF

J gene: TRBJ2-7
clone size: .
V gene: TRBV18
D gene: TRBD1
CDR3 DNA: TGTGCCAGCTCGCAATCCGGGACAGGGTCGGGCGAGCAGTACTTC
CDR3 protein: CASSQSGTGSGEQYF

J gene: TRBJ2-4
clone size: .
V gene: TRBV29-1
D gene: TRBD1
CDR3 DNA: TGCAGCGCCGCACGACAGGGCCAAAACATTCAGTACTTC
CDR3 protein: CSAARQGQNIQYF

J gene: TRBJ1-2
clone size: .
V gene: TRBV19
D gene: .
CDR3 DNA: TGTGCCAGTAGTATACGGTTGGGAGGAGAGAGGAGCTATGGCTACACCTTC
CDR3 protein: CASSIRLGGERSYGYTF

J gene: TRBJ2-7
clone size: few
V gene: TRBV11-3
D gene: .
CDR3 DNA: TGTGCCAGCAGCGCCACTGGGGCCTCCGAGCAGTACTTC
CDR3 protein: CASSATGASEQYF

J gene: TRBJ2-5
clone size: .
V gene: TRBV28
D gene: .
CDR3 DNA: TGTGCCAGCAGTCCCCTAACCCCATTCAAAGAGACCCAGTACTTC
CDR3 protein: CASSPLTPFKETQYF

J gene: TRBJ2-7
clone size: .
V gene: TRBV5-1
D gene: .
CDR3 DNA: TGCGCCAGCAGCTCCGGACAGACGACCTACGAGCAGTACTTC
CDR3 protein: CASSSGQTTYEQYF

J gene: TRBJ2-3
clone size: .
V gene: TRBV5-1
D gene: TRBD1
CDR3 DNA: TGTGCCAGCAACCCGGGACAGGGACGAGTGGCAGATACGCAGTATTTT
CDR3 protein: CASNPGQGRVADTQYF

J gene: TRBJ2-1
clone size: .
V gene: TRBV15
D gene: TRBD2
CDR3 DNA: TGTGCCACCAGCAGAGCCGGGGGGGGCATAGACAATGAGCAGTTCTTC
CDR3 protein: CATSRAGGGIDNEQFF

J gene: TRBJ2-1
clone size: .
V gene: TRBV7-3
D gene: TRBD2
CDR3 DNA: TGTGCCAGCAGCCCAGGGACTAGCGGAAATGAGCAGTTCTTC
CDR3 protein: CASSPGTSGNEQFF

J gene: TRBJ1-5
clone size: .
V gene: TRBV6-5
D gene: .
CDR3 DNA: TGTGCCAGCAGTTACTCAGGGGTTGGCAATCAGCCCCAGCATTTT
CDR3 protein: CASSYSGVGNQPQHF

J gene: TRBJ1-2
clone size: .
V gene: TRBV19
D gene: TRBD1
CDR3 DNA: TGTGCCAGTACTACAGGGGCAATACCCCAATATGGCTACACCTTC
CDR3 protein: CASTTGAIPQYGYTF

J gene: TRBJ1-1
clone size: .
V gene: TRBV18
D gene: .
CDR3 DNA: TGTGCCAGCTCACCCGAGTCGGGGTCCCTGAACACTGAAGCTTTCTTT
CDR3 protein: CASSPESGSLNTEAFF